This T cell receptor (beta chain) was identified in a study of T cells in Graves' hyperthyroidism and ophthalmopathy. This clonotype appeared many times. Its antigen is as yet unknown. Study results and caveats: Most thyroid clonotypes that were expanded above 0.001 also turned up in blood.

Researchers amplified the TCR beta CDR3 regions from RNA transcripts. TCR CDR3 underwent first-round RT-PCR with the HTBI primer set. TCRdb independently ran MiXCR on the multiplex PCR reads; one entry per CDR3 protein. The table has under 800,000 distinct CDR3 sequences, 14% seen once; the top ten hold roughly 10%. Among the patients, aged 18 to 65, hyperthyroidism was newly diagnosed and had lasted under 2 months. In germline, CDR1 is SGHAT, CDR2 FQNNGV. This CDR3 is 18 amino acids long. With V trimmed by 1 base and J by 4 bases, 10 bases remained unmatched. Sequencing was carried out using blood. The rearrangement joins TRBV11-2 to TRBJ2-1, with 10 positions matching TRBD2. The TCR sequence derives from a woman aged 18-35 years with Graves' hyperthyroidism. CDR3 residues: CASSLVGLAGVEYNEQFF. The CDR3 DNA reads TGTGCCAGCAGCTTAGTGGGGCTAGCGGGAGTCGAGTACAATGAGCAGTTCTTC.